This T cell receptor beta chain comes out of a study of T cell changes during pregnancy in multiple sclerosis. The CDR3 sequence is 16 residues long. Per germline, CDR1 SGHNT and CDR2 YYREEE (reference sequence). V was pared by 2 bases and J by 5 bases, with 12 bases of the junction left unmatched. This clone has just a few counts. Produced via immunoSEQ multiplex PCR; TCRdb's table is partial and in-frame only. The sample includes around 88,000 clones, more than 85% of them seen just once. V usage is TRBV5-4 and J usage is TRBJ1-1; the match to TRBD1 covers 7 bases. The sample in question was peripheral blood, obtained in the first trimester of pregnancy. The receptor was derived from a female donor with multiple sclerosis, enrolled in a pregnancy study. CDR3 loop: CASSFGGGDQGTEAFF. In nucleotides, the CDR3 is TGTGCCAGCAGCTTCGGAGGGGGCGATCAAGGGACTGAAGCTTTCTTT.